This passage covers 2 T cell receptor beta chains from one sample sequenced in a study of blood T cell repertoires in COVID-19. The data were produced by immunoSEQ multiplex PCR, yet TCRdb's version contains in-frame clones alone and is incomplete. The sample contains around 140,000 clones, more than 75% of which appear only once. Sample: peripheral blood. The source is a man over 45 with active COVID-19.

CDR3 nucleotides: TGCGCCAGCAGCCAGGGACAGCTCGCTGAAGCTTTCTTT. Translated: CASSQGQLAEAFF. The rearrangement joins TRBV5-1 to TRBJ1-1; 7 bases line up with TRBD1. The CDR3 runs to 13 residues. Germline-derived CDR1 and CDR2 are SGHRS and YFSETQ. With V trimmed by 4 bases and J by 6 bases, 6 bases remained unmatched.

The chain combines TRBV7-9 with TRBJ2-2, with TRBD1 matching 8 bases. Germline V gene data show CDR1 as SEHNR and CDR2 as FQNEAQ (reference sequence). V was pared by 5 bases and J by 5 bases, with 7 bases of the junction left unmatched. The length of the CDR3 is 15 residues. In DNA form, the CDR3 reads TGTGCCAGCAGCATAGGACAGGGCAGGACCGGGGAGCTGTTTTTT. This codes for CASSIGQGRTGELFF.